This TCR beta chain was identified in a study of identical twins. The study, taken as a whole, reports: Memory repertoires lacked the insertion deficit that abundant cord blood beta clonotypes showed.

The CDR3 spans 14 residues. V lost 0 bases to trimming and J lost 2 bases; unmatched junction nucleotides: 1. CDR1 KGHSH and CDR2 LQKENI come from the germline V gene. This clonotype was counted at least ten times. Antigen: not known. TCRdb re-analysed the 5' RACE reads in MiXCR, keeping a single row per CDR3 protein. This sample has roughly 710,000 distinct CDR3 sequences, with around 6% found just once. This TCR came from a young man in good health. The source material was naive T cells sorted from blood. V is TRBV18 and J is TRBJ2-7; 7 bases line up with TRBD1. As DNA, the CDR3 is TGTGCCAGCTCACCACCGGACAGGACCTACGAGCAGTACGTC. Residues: CASSPPDRTYEQYV.